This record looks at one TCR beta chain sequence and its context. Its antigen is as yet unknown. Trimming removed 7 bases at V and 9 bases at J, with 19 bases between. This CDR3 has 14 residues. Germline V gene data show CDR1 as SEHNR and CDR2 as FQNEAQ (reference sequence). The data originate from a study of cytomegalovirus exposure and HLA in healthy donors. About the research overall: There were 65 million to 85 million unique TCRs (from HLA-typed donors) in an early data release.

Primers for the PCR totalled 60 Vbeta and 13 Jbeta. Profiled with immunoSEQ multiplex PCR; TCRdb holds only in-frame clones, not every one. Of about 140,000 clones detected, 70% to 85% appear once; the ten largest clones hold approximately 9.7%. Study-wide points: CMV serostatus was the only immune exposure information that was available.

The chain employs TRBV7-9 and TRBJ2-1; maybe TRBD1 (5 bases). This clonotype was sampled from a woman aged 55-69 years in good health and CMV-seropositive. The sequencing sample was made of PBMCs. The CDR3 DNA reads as TGTGCCAGCATCAATCCCCAAGAAAGGGGTGAGCAGTTCTTC. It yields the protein CASINPQERGEQFF.